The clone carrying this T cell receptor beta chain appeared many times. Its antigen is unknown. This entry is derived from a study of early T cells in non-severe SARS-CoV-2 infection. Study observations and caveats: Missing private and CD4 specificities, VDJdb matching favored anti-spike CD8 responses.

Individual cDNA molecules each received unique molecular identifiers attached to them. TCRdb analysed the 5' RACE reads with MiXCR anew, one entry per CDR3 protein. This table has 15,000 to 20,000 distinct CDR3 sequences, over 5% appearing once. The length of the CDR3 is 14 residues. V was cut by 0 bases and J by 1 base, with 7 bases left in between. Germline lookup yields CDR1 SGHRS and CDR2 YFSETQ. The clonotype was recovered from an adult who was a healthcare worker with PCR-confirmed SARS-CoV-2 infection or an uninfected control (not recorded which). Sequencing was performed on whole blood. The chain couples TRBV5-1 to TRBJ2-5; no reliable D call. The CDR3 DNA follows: TGCGCCAGCAGCTTGGGAAACAGCCAAGAGACCCAGTACTTC. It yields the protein CASSLGNSQETQYF.